Below, 3 T cell receptor beta chains from the same sample are listed, as sequenced in a study of T cells after posttransplantation cyclophosphamide. A marrow graft followed busulfan-fludarabine conditioning, with cyclophosphamide on days +3 and +4. Assay: immunoSEQ multiplex PCR; the TCRdb copy retains only in-frame clones and omits some. The sample shows a few thousand clones, over 65% of them seen only once. The starting material was CD4+ T cells sorted from blood, obtained approximately 330 days after allogeneic stem cell transplant with posttransplant cyclophosphamide. All receptors come from a male patient aged 50 to 59 who received an allogeneic stem cell transplant from a related donor and was CMV-positive. Some T cells may arise from the graft donor.

This rearrangement joins TRBV27 to TRBJ1-2; D may be TRBD1 (6 bases). Trimming shortened V by 5 bases and J by 2 bases, and 12 bases separated the two germline ends. This CDR3 is built from 14 residues. From germline, CDR1 is MNHEY and CDR2 SMNVEV (reference sequence). CDR3 nucleotides: TGTGCCAGCAGTCCCAAGACAGGAAACTATGGCTACACCTTC. Protein: CASSPKTGNYGYTF.

This clone was observed a single time. The chain couples TRBV5-1 to TRBJ2-1, with 11 bases that match TRBD2. Trimming at V came to 3 bases and at J to 6 bases, leaving 5 bases not matched to a gene. Germline-derived CDR1 and CDR2 are SGHRS and YFSETQ. This CDR3 has 15 amino acids. CDR3 bases: TGCGCCAGCAGCTCGCTAGCGGGAGGCCCCAATGAGCAGTTCTTC. Its protein is CASSSLAGGPNEQFF.

The CDR3 region is CASGQGANTEAFF. The CDR3 region has the DNA TGTGCCAGCGGACAGGGGGCGAACACTGAAGCTTTCTTT. The V and J genes are TRBV7-2 and TRBJ1-1; TRBD1 agrees at 11 bases. Germline CDR1 SGHTA, CDR2 FQGNSA. The CDR3 totals 13 residues. Trimming took 8 bases from V and 1 from J; bases not matched to a gene: 0.